A selection of T cell receptor beta chains follows, all from one sample in a study of T cell repertoires in cytomegalovirus infection. TCRdb reanalysed the reads using MiXCR and keeps one entry per CDR3 protein. The sample lists approximately 730,000 distinct CDR3 sequences, 25% to 30% occurring once. The antigens these receptors bind are not known. This specimen consisted of cultured CD8+ T cells from PBMCs, obtained from culture after CMV antigen stimulation. The receptors derive from a human donor in good health (CMV status not recorded). Some clones in this sample may be carry-over from other donors' samples. Both conserved end residues are part of each CDR3. The D gene is left open where the match is weak. Rows give clone size only sometimes, using once, few, many, or a class for an expanded clone.

abundance: few
j_gene: TRBJ2-1
v_gene: TRBV27
d_gene: TRBD2
CDR3aa: CASIKLAGVRSSYNEQFF
CDR3nt: TGTGCCAGCATTAAACTAGCGGGGGTTAGGAGCTCCTACAATGAGCAGTTCTTC

abundance: NA
j_gene: TRBJ2-1
v_gene: TRBV20-1
d_gene: NA
CDR3aa: CSARGLQALSYNEQFF
CDR3nt: TGCAGTGCTAGAGGGCTCCAAGCGCTCTCCTACAATGAGCAGTTCTTC

abundance: NA
j_gene: TRBJ2-1
v_gene: TRBV2
d_gene: NA
CDR3aa: CASSDYGGFNEQFF
CDR3nt: TGTGCCAGCAGTGACTACGGGGGCTTCAATGAGCAGTTCTTC

abundance: once
j_gene: TRBJ2-2
v_gene: TRBV5-1
d_gene: TRBD1
CDR3aa: CASSSGQGFTGELFF
CDR3nt: TGCGCCAGCAGCTCGGGACAGGGTTTCACCGGGGAGCTGTTTTTT

abundance: few
j_gene: TRBJ2-1
v_gene: TRBV27
d_gene: TRBD1
CDR3aa: CASSIFPGQGNEQFF
CDR3nt: TGTGCCAGCAGTATTTTCCCGGGACAGGGTAATGAGCAGTTCTTC

abundance: many
j_gene: TRBJ2-1
v_gene: TRBV27
d_gene: TRBD2
CDR3aa: CASSFWLAGNNEQFF
CDR3nt: TGTGCCAGCAGTTTTTGGCTAGCGGGGAACAATGAGCAGTTCTTC

abundance: NA
j_gene: TRBJ2-5
v_gene: TRBV9
d_gene: NA
CDR3aa: CASSVGGTPEETQYF
CDR3nt: TGTGCCAGCAGCGTAGGCGGGACACCTGAAGAGACCCAGTACTTC

abundance: few
j_gene: TRBJ1-2
v_gene: TRBV4-2
d_gene: NA
CDR3aa: CASSQDRTDLRGYTF
CDR3nt: TGTGCCAGCAGCCAAGATAGAACAGACCTTCGTGGCTACACCTTC

abundance: few
j_gene: TRBJ2-2
v_gene: TRBV10-2
d_gene: NA
CDR3aa: CASSPSGTPTTGELFF
CDR3nt: TGCGCCAGCAGCCCATCAGGGACTCCAACCACCGGGGAGCTGTTTTTT

abundance: NA
j_gene: TRBJ2-7
v_gene: TRBV6-5
d_gene: NA
CDR3aa: CASSYSLQFYEQYF
CDR3nt: TGTGCCAGCAGTTACTCGCTACAGTTCTACGAGCAGTACTTC

abundance: NA
j_gene: TRBJ1-5
v_gene: TRBV2
d_gene: NA
CDR3aa: CASRRSGRLRNQPQHF
CDR3nt: TGTGCCAGCAGGCGTTCAGGGAGGTTGAGGAATCAGCCCCAGCATTTT

abundance: NA
j_gene: TRBJ2-5
v_gene: TRBV4-1
d_gene: NA
CDR3aa: CASSPSWGYQETQYF
CDR3nt: TGTGCCAGCAGCCCTAGTTGGGGCTACCAAGAGACCCAGTACTTC

abundance: NA
j_gene: TRBJ1-1
v_gene: TRBV15
d_gene: NA
CDR3aa: CATSSRDVTEAFF
CDR3nt: TGTGCCACCAGCTCCAGGGATGTCACTGAAGCTTTCTTT

abundance: NA
j_gene: TRBJ2-7
v_gene: TRBV12-5
d_gene: NA
CDR3aa: CASGFSEGVFYEQYF
CDR3nt: TGTGCTAGTGGTTTTTCGGAGGGGGTTTTTTACGAGCAGTACTTC

abundance: few
j_gene: TRBJ1-4
v_gene: TRBV6-5
d_gene: TRBD1
CDR3aa: CASCRLGQDEKLFF
CDR3nt: TGTGCCAGCTGCCGACTCGGACAGGATGAAAAACTGTTTTTT

abundance: few
j_gene: TRBJ1-1
v_gene: TRBV7-4
d_gene: NA
CDR3aa: CASSLDSRTERNTEAFF
CDR3nt: TGTGCCAGCAGCTTAGATTCTAGGACAGAGAGGAACACTGAAGCTTTCTTT

abundance: many
j_gene: TRBJ2-5
v_gene: TRBV12-3/TRBV12-4
d_gene: TRBD2
CDR3aa: CASRWRGWETQYF
CDR3nt: TGTGCCAGCAGATGGCGGGGGTGGGAGACCCAGTACTTC

abundance: NA
j_gene: TRBJ2-7
v_gene: TRBV6-1
d_gene: TRBD1
CDR3aa: CASSVGQGAISYEQYF
CDR3nt: TGTGCCAGCAGTGTAGGACAGGGGGCCATCTCCTACGAGCAGTACTTC

abundance: few
j_gene: TRBJ1-2
v_gene: TRBV3-1
d_gene: TRBD1
CDR3aa: CASSQDIGTGDYGYTF
CDR3nt: TGTGCCAGCAGCCAAGATATTGGGACAGGGGACTATGGCTACACCTTC

abundance: few
j_gene: TRBJ2-7
v_gene: TRBV12-5
d_gene: NA
CDR3aa: CASGLGGKSYEQYF
CDR3nt: TGTGCTAGTGGTTTGGGCGGAAAGTCCTACGAGCAGTACTTC

abundance: NA
j_gene: TRBJ2-5
v_gene: TRBV10-1
d_gene: NA
CDR3aa: CASRSGTAGAQYF
CDR3nt: TGCGCCAGCAGATCCGGGACTGCAGGGGCCCAGTACTTC

abundance: NA
j_gene: TRBJ2-1
v_gene: TRBV5-6
d_gene: NA
CDR3aa: CASSARIGKPYNEQFF
CDR3nt: TGTGCCAGCAGCGCCAGGATAGGCAAGCCCTACAATGAGCAGTTCTTC

abundance: many
j_gene: TRBJ1-3
v_gene: TRBV7-6
d_gene: NA
CDR3aa: CASTRGNTIYF
CDR3nt: TGTGCCAGCACCAGGGGAAACACCATATATTTT

abundance: NA
j_gene: TRBJ1-5
v_gene: TRBV10-1
d_gene: NA
CDR3aa: CASRVISESFSNQPQHF
CDR3nt: TGCGCCAGCAGGGTGATTTCGGAGTCGTTTAGCAATCAGCCCCAGCATTTT

abundance: many
j_gene: TRBJ2-5
v_gene: TRBV12-3/TRBV12-4
d_gene: TRBD2
CDR3aa: CASSLRLAGKETQYF
CDR3nt: TGTGCCAGCAGCCTAAGACTAGCGGGAAAAGAGACCCAGTACTTC

abundance: NA
j_gene: TRBJ1-2
v_gene: TRBV6-2/TRBV6-3
d_gene: NA
CDR3aa: CASSSRDALNYGYTF
CDR3nt: TGTGCCAGCAGTTCCCGGGACGCCCTAAACTATGGCTACACCTTC

abundance: NA
j_gene: TRBJ1-2
v_gene: TRBV29-1
d_gene: TRBD1
CDR3aa: CSVRDRGPLNYGYTF
CDR3nt: TGCAGCGTAAGGGACAGGGGACCCCTTAACTATGGCTACACCTTC

abundance: NA
j_gene: TRBJ2-1
v_gene: TRBV6-1
d_gene: NA
CDR3aa: CASSEKIGNEQFF
CDR3nt: TGTGCCAGCAGTGAAAAGATAGGCAATGAGCAGTTCTTC